These 14 T cell receptor beta chains came from one sample sequenced in a study of blood T cell repertoires in COVID-19. Measured with immunoSEQ multiplex PCR; TCRdb has only the in-frame clones, and not every one. Of 150,000 to 200,000 clones in the sample, roughly 87% are singletons; the top ten hold 3.9%. Sequencing used peripheral blood. Every receptor here comes from a woman aged 55-69 years who had recovered from COVID-19.

The J gene is TRBJ1-1, the V gene TRBV4-3, with 7 positions matching TRBD1. V dropped 4 bases and J dropped 3; count of bases not matched to a gene: 8. The germline V gene encodes CDR1 LGHNA and CDR2 YSLEER. This CDR3 has 15 residues. In nucleotides, the CDR3 is TGCGCCAGCAGCCGAATACAGGGGTGGGACACTGAAGCTTTCTTT. It codes for CASSRIQGWDTEAFF.

The chain has TRBV27 and TRBJ2-1, with D unresolved. The CDR3 covers 13 residues. The V gene lost 4 bases and the J gene lost 10 bases, with 14 bases spanning the gap. Germline loops: CDR1 MNHEY, CDR2 SMNVEV (reference sequence). In nucleotides, the CDR3 is TGTGCCAGCAGTTCCCCGGGTCTTGGGGAGCAGTTCTTC. Translated: CASSSPGLGEQFF.

In its sample, this clone was seen a few times. The rearrangement joins TRBV6-2 or TRBV6-3 to TRBJ2-5, with 8 bases lining up with TRBD1. The V gene end was trimmed by 2 bases and the J gene end by 4 bases; junction bases not matched to a gene: 0. This CDR3 contains 13 residues. Germline CDR1 and CDR2: MNHEY and SVGEGT. The CDR3 sequence is CASSYDRGETQYF. The CDR3 region has the DNA TGTGCCAGCAGTTACGACAGGGGAGAGACCCAGTACTTC.

V usage is TRBV3-1 (or the pseudogene TRBV3-2) and J usage is TRBJ2-3; TRBD2 might be the D (7 bases). In germline, CDR1 is LGHDT, CDR2 YNNKEL (reference sequence). This CDR3 has 16 residues. With 4 bases removed from V and 5 bases from J, the gap between germline ends came to 19 bases. The CDR3 loop reads CASSRNAGAGIDTQYF. In nucleotides, the CDR3 is TGTGCCAGCAGCCGGAATGCGGGGGCTGGGATAGATACGCAGTATTTT.

V and J are TRBV27 and TRBJ2-1; 7 bases fit TRBD2. Germline V gives CDR1 MNHEY, CDR2 SMNVEV (reference sequence). V lost 2 bases, J lost 5 bases, and 6 bases stayed unmatched. The CDR3 contains 15 residues. The DNA of the CDR3 is TGTGCCAGCAGTTTAGCCGGGGGGATAGACAATGAGCAGTTCTTC. This encodes CASSLAGGIDNEQFF.

V usage is TRBV6-6 and J usage is TRBJ1-1, with D possibly matching TRBD1 (5 bases). Deletions cut 5 bases from V and 6 bases from J, with 10 bases between. Germline V gene sequence: CDR1 MNHNY, CDR2 SVGAGI (reference sequence). The CDR3 has 12 residues. The CDR3 DNA reads as TGTGCCAGCAGTCCGGGGGGATCTGAAGCTTTCTTT. Its translation is CASSPGGSEAFF.

V gene TRBV5-1 combines with J gene TRBJ2-7; D is perhaps TRBD2 (6 bases). Germline V lookup: CDR1 SGHRS, CDR2 YFSETQ. Trimming stripped 1 base from V and 0 bases from J, with 11 bases between. The CDR3 runs 15 residues. The CDR3 loop reads CASSLWSGVSYEQYF. For the CDR3, the DNA is TGCGCCAGCAGCTTGTGGTCGGGGGTCTCCTACGAGCAGTACTTC.

This clone is a singleton in its sample. This chain uses TRBV6-5 with TRBJ2-7, with 8 nucleotides matching TRBD1. CDR3 length: 15 amino acids. Germline V CDR1 and CDR2: MNHEY, SVGAGI. J was trimmed by 2 bases and V by 0 bases; bases with no gene match: 3. CDR3 sequence: CASSYSIQGAYEQYF. CDR3 in DNA: TGTGCCAGCAGTTACTCGATACAGGGGGCCTACGAGCAGTACTTC.

The CDR3 loop reads CASSIPGQSYEQYF. In DNA form, the CDR3 reads TGTGCCAGCAGTATACCGGGACAGTCCTACGAGCAGTACTTC. The V and J genes are TRBV28 and TRBJ2-7; 7 bases map to TRBD1. Germline V gives CDR1 MDHEN, CDR2 SYDVKM. The CDR3 loop spans 14 amino acids. Germline trimming cut 5 bases from V and 1 base from J; bases unmatched to any gene: 5.

The genes are TRBV6-6 and TRBJ1-5; possible D gene TRBD1, 5 bases. Trimming removed 7 bases from V and 7 bases from J, with 17 bases in between. Germline values: CDR1 MNHNY, CDR2 SVGAGI (reference sequence). This CDR3 is built from 14 residues. This chain's CDR3 is CASTKDTGGQPQHF. DNA for the CDR3: TGTGCCAGCACTAAAGACACGGGGGGACAGCCCCAGCATTTT.

The chain links TRBV28 to TRBJ2-2, with unresolved D. CDR3 length equals 15 residues. V lost 9 bases and J 0 bases, leaving 14 bases between the germline ends. CDR1 MDHEN and CDR2 SYDVKM come from the germline V gene. The CDR3 loop is CASSSGSANTGELFF. DNA for the CDR3: TGTGCCAGTTCTTCCGGCAGCGCGAACACCGGGGAGCTGTTTTTT.

J is TRBJ1-6 and V is TRBV4-3; D perhaps matches TRBD1 (6 bases). The CDR3 loop spans 19 amino acids. Germline CDR1 and CDR2: LGHNA and YSLEER. V was clipped by 1 base and J by 7 bases, with 23 bases between them. The CDR3 nucleotides are TGCGCCAGCAGCCAAGGTCCCTGGGGAGAGACAGGAGGAAATTCACCCCTCCACTTT. Translation: CASSQGPWGETGGNSPLHF.

The rearrangement joins TRBV7-9 to TRBJ2-7; the match to TRBD1 covers 7 bases. V was pared by 5 bases and J by 5 bases, with 6 bases of the junction left unmatched. The CDR3 is 13 amino acids. Looked up from germline, CDR1 is SEHNR and CDR2 is FQNEAQ (reference sequence). The CDR3 DNA reads TGTGCCAGCAGCCAGGAGACAGGGAACGAGCAGTACTTC. Its translation is CASSQETGNEQYF.

The chain joins TRBV18 to TRBJ2-7, with 10 bases matching TRBD1. This CDR3 has 15 residues. V dropped 2 bases and J dropped 3; count of bases not matched to a gene: 4. Germline assignment: CDR1 KGHSH and CDR2 LQKENI. The CDR3 loop reads CASSPGDRGNYEQYF. CDR3 coding DNA: TGTGCCAGCTCACCAGGGGACAGGGGAAACTACGAGCAGTACTTC.